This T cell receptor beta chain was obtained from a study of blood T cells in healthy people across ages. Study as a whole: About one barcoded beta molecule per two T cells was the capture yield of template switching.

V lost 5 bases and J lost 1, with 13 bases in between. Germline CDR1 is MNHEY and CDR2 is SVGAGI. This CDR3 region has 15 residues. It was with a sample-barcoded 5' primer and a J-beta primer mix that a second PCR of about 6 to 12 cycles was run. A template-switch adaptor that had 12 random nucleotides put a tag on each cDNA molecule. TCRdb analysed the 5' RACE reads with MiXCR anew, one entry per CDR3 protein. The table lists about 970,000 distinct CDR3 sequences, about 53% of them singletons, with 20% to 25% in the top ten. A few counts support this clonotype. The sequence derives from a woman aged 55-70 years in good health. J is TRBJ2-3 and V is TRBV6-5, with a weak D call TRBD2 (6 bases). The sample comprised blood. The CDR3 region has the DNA TGTGCCAGCAGTGCGGGACTTCACGGCACAGATACGCAGTATTTT. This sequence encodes CASSAGLHGTDTQYF.